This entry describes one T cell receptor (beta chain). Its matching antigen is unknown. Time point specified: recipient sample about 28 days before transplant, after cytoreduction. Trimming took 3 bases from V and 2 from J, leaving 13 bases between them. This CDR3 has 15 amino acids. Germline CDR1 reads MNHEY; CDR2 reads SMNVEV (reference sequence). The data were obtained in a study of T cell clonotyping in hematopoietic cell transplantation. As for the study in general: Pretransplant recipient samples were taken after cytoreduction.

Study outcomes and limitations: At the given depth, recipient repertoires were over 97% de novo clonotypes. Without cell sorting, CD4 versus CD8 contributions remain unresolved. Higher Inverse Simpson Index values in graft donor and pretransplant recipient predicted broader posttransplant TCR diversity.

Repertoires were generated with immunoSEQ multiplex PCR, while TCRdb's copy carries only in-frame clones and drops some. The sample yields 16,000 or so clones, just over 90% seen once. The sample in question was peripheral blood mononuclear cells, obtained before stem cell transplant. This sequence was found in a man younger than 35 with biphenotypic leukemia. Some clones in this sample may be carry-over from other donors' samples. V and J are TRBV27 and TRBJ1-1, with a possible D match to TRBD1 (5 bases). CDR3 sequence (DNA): TGTGCCAGCAGTTTGTCGAAAGGGGTTAACACTGAAGCTTTCTTT. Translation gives CASSLSKGVNTEAFF.